Listed here are 8 T cell receptor beta chains from one sample, sequenced in a study of blood T cell repertoires in COVID-19. This table comes from immunoSEQ multiplex PCR, and its TCRdb copy is limited to in-frame clones, with some not included. The sample holds just under 60,000 clones; roughly 80% are singletons and the top ten take around 10%. Sample: peripheral blood. These receptors came from a man aged 80 or over with COVID-19, enrolled during active disease.

The chain uses TRBV6-5 and TRBJ1-2, with 7 bases matching TRBD1. The germline V gene has CDR1 MNHEY and CDR2 SVGAGI. V trimming: 6 bases; J trimming: 3 bases; junction bases outside the gene matches: 7. CDR3 length: 14 amino acids. The DNA for the CDR3 is TGTGCCAGCAGAAGGACAGGCCAGGACTATGGCTACACCTTC. This translates into CASRRTGQDYGYTF.

The rearrangement links TRBV28 to TRBJ1-3; 10 bases are a match to TRBD1. Germline values: CDR1 MDHEN, CDR2 SYDVKM. The CDR3 is made up of 17 amino acids. The V segment lost 7 bases and the J segment 0 bases; nucleotides outside the gene matches: 9. The CDR3 sequence: CASTPGQGLNSGNTIYF. For the CDR3, the DNA is TGTGCCAGCACTCCGGGACAGGGGTTGAACTCTGGAAACACCATATATTTT.

The chain recombines TRBV5-1 with TRBJ2-6, with 9 bases lining up with TRBD1. Trimming at V came to 3 bases and at J to 0 bases, leaving 10 bases not matched to a gene. CDR1 and CDR2 (germline): SGHRS, YFSETQ. CDR3 length equals 19 residues. The DNA of the CDR3 is TGCGCCAGCAGCTGGGCACAGGGGGCCCCGCTCTCTGGGGCCAACGTCCTGACTTTC. It translates to CASSWAQGAPLSGANVLTF.

Only one count was recorded for this clone. The chain uses TRBV4-3 and TRBJ2-2, with a possible D match to TRBD2 (6 bases). The V and J ends lost 4 bases and 3 bases respectively, with 21 bases between them. The CDR3 extends over 18 amino acids. Germline CDR1 LGHNA, CDR2 YSLEER. The CDR3, as DNA: TGCGCCAGCAGCCCCCAATCTGGCGGGCCGGGGGACACCGGGGAGCTGTTTTTT. Translating it yields CASSPQSGGPGDTGELFF.

The chain carries TRBV9 and TRBJ1-2; tentative D call: TRBD1 (5 bases). V gave up 1 base and J gave up 4 bases, with 11 bases separating them. The germline CDR1 and CDR2 sequences are SGDLS and YYNGEE. The CDR3 has 14 residues. DNA of the CDR3: TGTGCCAGCAGCGTAAGGGGAACAAGCTATGGCTACACCTTC. Residues: CASSVRGTSYGYTF.

This chain uses TRBV7-2 with TRBJ1-5; no clear D gene. CDR1 and CDR2 (germline): SGHTA, FQGNSA. This CDR3 is 17 amino acids long. The ends were cut back, 4 bases at V and 0 bases at J, with 16 bases in the middle. CDR3 protein: CASSSDGRGYSNQPQHF. Written as DNA, the CDR3 is TGTGCCAGCAGCTCCGACGGACGGGGATATAGCAATCAGCCCCAGCATTTT.

The genes are TRBV10-1 and TRBJ2-2; D is uncertain. The CDR3 contains 14 residues. The ends were cut back, 3 bases at V and 7 bases at J, with 12 bases in the middle. Per the germline V gene, CDR1 is WNHNN and CDR2 is SYGVQD (reference sequence). The CDR3 protein is CASSDPGRHGELFF. In DNA form, the CDR3 reads TGCGCCAGCAGTGACCCGGGTCGCCACGGGGAGCTGTTTTTT.

The CDR3 nucleotides are TGCGCCAGCAGCCGCGTAGGGAGCCTTGAAGCTTTCTTT. Encoded protein: CASSRVGSLEAFF. The chain is built from TRBV4-1 and TRBJ1-1, with D hard to call. Trimming took off 4 bases at V and 7 bases at J, with 13 bases between the two ends. The length of the CDR3 is 13 residues. Germline lookup yields CDR1 MGHRA and CDR2 YSYEKL.